The 29 T cell receptor beta chains reported below all come from one sample, sequenced in a study of cytomegalovirus exposure and HLA in healthy donors. The PCR had 60 Vbeta and 13 Jbeta primers. Profiling relied on immunoSEQ multiplex PCR, and the TCRdb table lists in-frame clones only, not all of them. The data show about 230,000 clones, with over 70% seen just once and 2.5% to 3% held by the top ten. The sample consisted of PBMCs. These TCRs come from a woman aged 55-69 years in good health and CMV-seropositive.

Remarks on this clone: At the DNA level, this CDR3 is encoded by other sequences in the same sample as well. The chain combines TRBV30 with TRBJ1-5; TRBD1 matches 7 bases. The CDR3 has 13 amino acids. J lost 4 bases, V lost 0 bases, and 0 bases had no gene match. Germline CDR1 is GTSNPN and CDR2 is SVGIG (reference sequence). CDR3 residues: CAWSVQGNQPQHF. The CDR3 nucleotides read TGTGCCTGGAGTGTACAGGGGAATCAGCCCCAGCATTTT.

The genes are TRBV28 and TRBJ1-4, with 7 bases identical to TRBD1. J was trimmed by 8 bases and V by 5 bases; bases with no gene match: 8. Germline-derived CDR1 and CDR2 are MDHEN and SYDVKM. The CDR3 totals 14 residues. The CDR3 loop is CASSAGGNAEKLFF. The CDR3 DNA follows: TGTGCCAGCAGTGCAGGGGGAAACGCGGAAAAACTGTTTTTT.

This chain joins TRBV27 and TRBJ2-7; a weak D match, TRBD1 (5 bases). V lost 2 bases to trimming and J lost 0 bases, with 11 bases between them. The CDR3 runs 15 residues. CDR1 and CDR2 (germline): MNHEY, SMNVEV (reference sequence). CDR3 sequence: CASSLNRQTSYEQYF. CDR3 coding DNA: TGTGCCAGCAGTTTAAATCGACAGACCTCCTACGAGCAGTACTTC.

V is TRBV4-2 and J is TRBJ2-5, with 14 bases lining up with TRBD2. The CDR3 extends over 15 amino acids. J was trimmed by 5 bases and V by 7 bases; bases with no gene match: 6. CDR1 is LGHNA and CDR2 is YNFKEQ in the germline V gene. Here the CDR3 DNA reads TGTGCCAGCAAGACTAGCGGGAGGGGGGAGGAGACCCAGTACTTC. Translation: CASKTSGRGEETQYF.

The chain combines TRBV5-6 with TRBJ2-5; perhaps TRBD2 as D (5 bases). V lost 4 bases to trimming and J lost 5 bases, with 15 bases between them. Germline CDR1 reads SGHDT; CDR2 reads YYEEEE. CDR3 length: 14 amino acids. CDR3 nucleotide sequence: TGTGCCAGCAGCACGGGCGGAGGAATGGAGACCCAGTACTTC. This translates into CASSTGGGMETQYF.

This chain uses TRBV4-3 with TRBJ1-1; no definite D call. Trimming cost V 1 base and J 7 bases, with 7 bases left between them. This CDR3 contains 12 residues. The germline V gene encodes CDR1 LGHNA and CDR2 YSLEER. This CDR3 reads CASSQVGSEAFF. The CDR3 DNA follows: TGCGCCAGCAGCCAAGTTGGGAGTGAAGCTTTCTTT.

The chain links TRBV5-4 to TRBJ2-2; 9 bases match TRBD2. V lost 3 bases, J lost 2 bases, and 5 bases stayed unmatched. Germline CDR1 SGHNT, CDR2 YYREEE (reference sequence). CDR3 length equals 16 residues. This CDR3 is CASSSKAGGNTGELFF. DNA of the CDR3: TGTGCCAGCAGCTCTAAAGCGGGAGGAAACACCGGGGAGCTGTTTTTT. Based on the CDR3 plus reference TRBV5-4 and TRBJ2-2, the full variable domain is ETGVTQSPTHLIKTRGQQVTLRCSSQSGHNTVSWYQQALGQGPQFIFQYYREEENGRGNFPPRFSGLQFPNYSSELNVNALELDDSALYLCASSSKAGGNTGELFFGEGSRLTVL.

The CDR3, as DNA: TGTGCCAGTAGTATAGAAGGGGGCCATGGCTACACCTTC. Residues: CASSIEGGHGYTF. The rearrangement links TRBV19 to TRBJ1-2; 7 bases agree with TRBD1. Germline-derived CDR1 and CDR2 are LNHDA and SQIVND (reference sequence). V shed 0 bases, J shed 6 bases, and the junction held 1 base outside the gene matches. The CDR3 totals 13 residues.

The chain joins TRBV5-5 to TRBJ1-2, with D tentatively TRBD1 (6 bases). The V gene's germline CDR1 is SGHKS and CDR2 YYEKEE (reference sequence). The CDR3 sequence is 16 residues long. The V and J ends lost 4 bases and 0 bases respectively, with 16 bases between them. The CDR3 coding sequence is TGTGCCAGCAGCCCCCAACAGGGACCTTCTAACTATGGCTACACCTTC. This encodes CASSPQQGPSNYGYTF.

This chain uses TRBV6-5 with TRBJ2-7; D remains ambiguous. Germline loops: CDR1 MNHEY, CDR2 SVGAGI. Trimming shortened V by 2 bases and J by 0 bases, and 14 bases separated the two germline ends. CDR3 size: 16 residues. For the CDR3, the DNA is TGTGCCAGCAGTTACGGTTCTGTGAGCCTCTCCTACGAGCAGTACTTC. This translates into CASSYGSVSLSYEQYF.

V and J are TRBV7-7 and TRBJ2-3, with a weak D call TRBD2 (5 bases). This CDR3 has 14 amino acids. The germline V gene encodes CDR1 SSHAT and CDR2 FNYEAQ (reference sequence). V was clipped by 1 base and J by 3 bases, with 8 bases between them. The CDR3, as DNA: TGTGCCAGCAGCTTAGATCGGGGTACAGATACGCAGTATTTT. Encoded protein: CASSLDRGTDTQYF.

The CDR3 DNA is TGTGCCAGCAGCCGGACTAATTTCGCAGATACGCAGTATTTT. Translation: CASSRTNFADTQYF. V and J are TRBV7-2 and TRBJ2-3; D may be TRBD2 (6 bases). V was clipped by 5 bases and J by 4 bases, with 13 bases between them. Germline assignment: CDR1 SGHTA and CDR2 FQGNSA. The CDR3 has 14 amino acids.

This clone has just a few counts. The rearrangement uses TRBV28 and TRBJ2-4; a weak D match, TRBD2 (6 bases). Germline V gene lookup returns CDR1 MDHEN and CDR2 SYDVKM. Trimming stripped 6 bases from V and 5 bases from J, with 17 bases between. CDR3 size: 15 residues. CDR3 sequence reads: CASREELPGENIQYF. The CDR3, as DNA: TGTGCCAGCAGGGAAGAGCTTCCGGGGGAAAACATTCAGTACTTC.

The chain joins TRBV5-4 to TRBJ1-2, with a possible D match to TRBD1 (6 bases). The CDR3 is made up of 16 amino acids. V lost 0 bases to trimming and J lost 3 bases, with 15 bases between them. The germline V gene encodes CDR1 SGHNT and CDR2 YYREEE (reference sequence). The CDR3 loop is CASSLVGGRGDYGYTF. Written as DNA, the CDR3 is TGTGCCAGCAGCTTGGTTGGTGGCAGGGGAGACTATGGCTACACCTTC.

This chain uses TRBV5-1 with TRBJ2-5, with a tentative D call TRBD1 (6 bases). The germline V and J ends were trimmed by 4 bases and 2 bases, with 18 bases remaining between them. The germline V gene encodes CDR1 SGHRS and CDR2 YFSETQ. The CDR3 length is 16 residues. The CDR3 DNA reads TGCGCCAGCAGCGTAGGCCCTCAGGGGAATCAAGAGACCCAGTACTTC. Translated, it gives CASSVGPQGNQETQYF. The full variable domain, completed using reference TRBV5-1 and TRBJ2-5, is KAGVTQTPRYLIKTRGQQVTLSCSPISGHRSVSWYQQTPGQGLQFLFEYFSETQRNKGNFPGRFSGRQFSNSRSEMNVSTLELGDSALYLCASSVGPQGNQETQYFGPGTRLLVL.

This chain uses TRBV5-1 with TRBJ2-5, with TRBD1 identical over 7 bases. The J call may be in error: the DNA end matches TRBJ2-7 better. CDR3 length: 15 amino acids. Germline-derived CDR1 and CDR2 are SGHRS and YFSETQ. For the CDR3, the DNA is TGCGCCAGCAGCACCGATCGGGACAGCAAAGACGAGCAGTACTTC. It codes for CASSTDRDSKDEQYF.

This chain connects TRBV11-3 to TRBJ2-5, with 14 bases lining up with TRBD2. The V segment lost 6 bases and the J segment 4 bases; nucleotides outside the gene matches: 7. The length of the CDR3 is 16 residues. The germline CDR1 and CDR2 sequences are SGHNT and YENEEA. The CDR3 nucleotides are TGTGCCAGCAGTCCAGGGACTAGCGGGGGAACAGAGACCCAGTACTTC. It specifies CASSPGTSGGTETQYF.

The CDR3 reads CAWSGGPEQPQHF. The CDR3, as DNA: TGTGCCTGGAGTGGGGGCCCGGAACAGCCCCAGCATTTT. The rearrangement links TRBV30 to TRBJ1-5; weak D call: TRBD1 (5 bases). The CDR3 runs 13 residues. The V gene lost 1 base and the J gene lost 7 bases, with 11 bases spanning the gap. Germline V gene lookup returns CDR1 GTSNPN and CDR2 SVGIG (reference sequence).

The chain is built from TRBV7-6 and TRBJ2-2; TRBD1 matches at 7 bases. CDR3 size: 15 residues. Germline V gene data show CDR1 as SGHVS and CDR2 as FNYEAQ. V lost 5 bases, J lost 2 bases, and 5 bases stayed unmatched. The CDR3 region has the DNA TGTGCCAGCAGCGCCAGACAGGGTAACACCGGGGAGCTGTTTTTT. Translated: CASSARQGNTGELFF.

This chain connects TRBV2 to TRBJ1-1; no definite D call. The CDR3 has 11 residues. Germline CDR1 is SNHLY and CDR2 is FYNNEI. V dropped 9 bases and J dropped 4 bases, with 9 bases sitting between them. CDR3 DNA: TGTGCCAGTATGGTACTCACTGAAGCTTTCTTT. Amino acids: CASMVLTEAFF.

This chain links TRBV5-1 with TRBJ1-4, with 8 nucleotides matching TRBD1. The CDR3 loop spans 15 amino acids. The germline gives CDR1 SGHRS, CDR2 YFSETQ. V gave up 3 bases and J gave up 7 bases; unmatched junction bases: 8. CDR3 sequence reads: CASSSQGADSEKLFF. The CDR3 DNA follows: TGCGCCAGCAGCTCGCAGGGGGCGGACAGTGAAAAACTGTTTTTT. Combining the CDR3 with reference TRBV5-1 and TRBJ1-4 gives the whole variable domain KAGVTQTPRYLIKTRGQQVTLSCSPISGHRSVSWYQQTPGQGLQFLFEYFSETQRNKGNFPGRFSGRQFSNSRSEMNVSTLELGDSALYLCASSSQGADSEKLFFGSGTQLSVL.

The chain recombines TRBV7-3 with TRBJ2-1; 8 bases agree with TRBD1. The ends lost 5 bases at V and 4 bases at J; junction bases unmatched: 10. Germline loops: CDR1 SGHTA, CDR2 FQGTGA. There are 16 residues in the CDR3. Here the CDR3 DNA reads TGTGCCAGCAGCCGTACGGACAGGGTGGGGTACAATGAGCAGTTCTTC. Amino acids: CASSRTDRVGYNEQFF.

This CDR3 reads CASSSPGTGNRLAGGRETQYF. CDR3 bases: TGCGCCAGCAGCTCTCCCGGGACAGGGAATCGACTAGCGGGGGGGAGAGAGACCCAGTACTTC. The rearrangement joins TRBV5-1 to TRBJ2-5, with 14 bases lining up with TRBD2. The V segment lost 3 bases and the J segment 4 bases; nucleotides outside the gene matches: 20. There are 21 residues in the CDR3. CDR1 is SGHRS and CDR2 is YFSETQ in the germline V gene.

The CDR3 region is CASSLKRVVDGELFF. The CDR3 DNA reads TGTGCCAGCAGCTTAAAGCGGGTGGTGGACGGGGAGCTGTTTTTT. The V and J genes are TRBV5-4 and TRBJ2-2, with a weak D call TRBD2 (6 bases). The CDR3 runs to 15 residues. Germline CDR1 SGHNT, CDR2 YYREEE (reference sequence). Trimming stripped 2 bases from V and 7 bases from J, with 15 bases between.

Only one count was recorded for this clone. The V and J genes are TRBV19 and TRBJ1-5; D possibly corresponds to TRBD1 (6 bases). CDR3 length: 14 residues. Trimming pared 7 bases from V and 1 base from J, leaving 11 bases between. Germline CDR1 and CDR2: LNHDA and SQIVND (reference sequence). The CDR3 nucleotides are TGTGCCAGTAATGTAGGACAGAGCAATCAGCCCCAGCATTTT. Translated, it gives CASNVGQSNQPQHF. Variable domain in full (rest from reference TRBV19 and TRBJ1-5): DGGITQSPKYLFRKEGQNVTLSCEQNLNHDAMYWYRQDPGQGLRLIYYSQIVNDFQKGDIAEGYSVSREKKESFPLTVTSAQKNPTAFYLCASNVGQSNQPQHFGDGTRLSIL.

This clone was seen a single time. The CDR3 DNA reads as TGTGCCAGCAGCCTGGGACACGGCTACGAGCAGTACTTC. Protein product: CASSLGHGYEQYF. The chain links TRBV14 to TRBJ2-7; tentatively, D is TRBD1 (6 bases). CDR1 is SGHDN and CDR2 is FVKESK in the germline V gene. The V end was cut by 4 bases, the J end by 3 bases, with 10 bases between. This CDR3 has 13 amino acids.

The rearrangement uses TRBV9 and TRBJ1-3; 9 nucleotides line up with TRBD1. The V segment lost 0 bases and the J segment 8 bases; nucleotides outside the gene matches: 6. Per the germline V gene, CDR1 is SGDLS and CDR2 is YYNGEE. The CDR3 extends over 15 amino acids. The CDR3 sequence: CASSVAGQGVDTIYF. CDR3 DNA: TGTGCCAGCAGCGTAGCGGGACAGGGCGTAGACACCATATATTTT.

This clone has ten or more counts. The rearrangement links TRBV5-8 to TRBJ1-1; D uncertain. The CDR3 contains 11 residues. V dropped 2 bases and J dropped 3 bases, with 2 bases sitting between them. Germline V gene data show CDR1 as SGHTS and CDR2 as YDEGEE. CDR3 loop: CASSFYTEAFF. In DNA form, the CDR3 reads TGTGCCAGCAGCTTCTACACTGAAGCTTTCTTT. The full variable domain, its missing parts supplied by reference TRBV5-8 and TRBJ1-1, is EAGVTQSPTHLIKTRGQQATLRCSPISGHTSVYWYQQALGLGLQFLLWYDEGEERNRGNFPPRFSGRQFPNYSSELNVNALELEDSALYLCASSFYTEAFFGQGTRLTVV.

The gene calls are TRBV4-1 and TRBJ2-3; 7 nucleotides align to TRBD2. The germline V gene has CDR1 MGHRA and CDR2 YSYEKL. The CDR3 has 16 amino acids. Unmatched junction bases numbered 13, after V lost 4 bases and J lost 6 bases. The CDR3 DNA reads as TGCGCCAGCAGCCGGGGCTGGGCGGGAGAATTTGATACGCAGTATTTT. Its protein product is CASSRGWAGEFDTQYF.